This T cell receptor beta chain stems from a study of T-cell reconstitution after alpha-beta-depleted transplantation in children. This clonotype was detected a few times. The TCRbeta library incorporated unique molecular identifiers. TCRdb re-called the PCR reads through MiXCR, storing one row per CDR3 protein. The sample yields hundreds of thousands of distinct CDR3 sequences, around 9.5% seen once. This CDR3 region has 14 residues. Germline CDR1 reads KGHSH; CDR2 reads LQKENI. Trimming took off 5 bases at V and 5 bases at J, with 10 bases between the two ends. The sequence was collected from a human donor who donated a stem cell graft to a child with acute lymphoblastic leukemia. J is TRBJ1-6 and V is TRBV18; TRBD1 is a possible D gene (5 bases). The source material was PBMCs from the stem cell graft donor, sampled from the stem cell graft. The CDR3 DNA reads TGTGCCAGCTCATCGGGACCGGATAATTCACCCCTCCACTTT. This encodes CASSSGPDNSPLHF.